This is a list of T cell receptor beta chains from one sample in a study of blood T cell repertoires in COVID-19. TCRdb keeps only in-frame clones here, not all; method: immunoSEQ multiplex PCR. The data hold 250,000 to 350,000 clones, with approximately 89% observed a single time. Sequencing was performed on peripheral blood. Receptors were obtained from an older woman with acute or convalescent COVID-19. The CDR3 runs from the conserved cysteine through the conserved F or W. The D gene is left open where the match is weak. Only some rows state a clone size, as once, few, many or a class for expanded clones.

CDR3 DNA	CDR3 protein	clone size	D gene	J gene	V gene
TGTGCCTGGAGTGTAGCGGGAGGGAATCAGCCCCAGCATTTT	CAWSVAGGNQPQHF	once	.	TRBJ1-5	TRBV30
TGTGCCACCAGCAGAACGGAGGGAAGCAATCAGCCCCAGCATTTT	CATSRTEGSNQPQHF	.	.	TRBJ1-5	TRBV15
TGCGCCAGCAGTCAATTAGGACAGCAACTAACTAATGGCTACACCTTC	CASSQLGQQLTNGYTF	.	.	TRBJ1-2	TRBV23-1
TGTGCCTGGAGTGGGACAGCCAATCAGCCCCAGCATTTT	CAWSGTANQPQHF	.	.	TRBJ1-5	TRBV30
TGTGCCAGCAGCTTAGCGGGAGCTGTTGAGCAGTTCTTC	CASSLAGAVEQFF	.	.	TRBJ2-1	TRBV7-9
TGTGCCAGCAGCTTGGAAGCTAGCGACACAGATACGCAGTATTTT	CASSLEASDTDTQYF	.	.	TRBJ2-3	TRBV5-5
TGCGCCAGCACGACAGGGGCCGGGGCTGAAGCTTTCTTT	CASTTGAGAEAFF	.	TRBD1	TRBJ1-1	TRBV5-1
TGTGCCAGCAGCTCGGGACTAGCGGCGTACCAAGAGACCCAGTACTTC	CASSSGLAAYQETQYF	.	TRBD2	TRBJ2-5	TRBV5-6
TGTGCCAGTACTACGAACAGTCGCAATGAGCAGTTCTTC	CASTTNSRNEQFF	.	.	TRBJ2-1	TRBV19
TGTGCCAGCAGTCCATCAGGACAGATCGACTATGGCTACACCTTC	CASSPSGQIDYGYTF	.	.	TRBJ1-2	TRBV27
TGTGCCAGCAGCTTAGTGCTAGCGGGGGGGTTGGAGACCCAGTACTTC	CASSLVLAGGLETQYF	once	TRBD2	TRBJ2-5	TRBV7-2
TGTGCCAGCAGTACAGTGGGACTAGCGGGGGGGCATGAGCAGTTCTTC	CASSTVGLAGGHEQFF	.	TRBD2	TRBJ2-1	TRBV7-2
TGTGCCAGCAGTTTACCCAGTAGAGGCTATGGCTACACCTTC	CASSLPSRGYGYTF	.	.	TRBJ1-2	TRBV28
TGTGCCAGCAGATCGGGACAGGGGGCGCCGTATGGCTACACCTTC	CASRSGQGAPYGYTF	.	TRBD1	TRBJ1-2	TRBV28
TGTGCCAGCAGCCCTCTCGGGGGGAGTCAGCCCCAGCATTTT	CASSPLGGSQPQHF	few	.	TRBJ1-5	TRBV7-9
TGTGCCAGCAGGACGGGACAGCGCACAGATACGCAGTATTTT	CASRTGQRTDTQYF	.	TRBD1	TRBJ2-3	TRBV2
TGTGCCAGCACCTACTCCCGCAGGGGGGACACTGAAGCTTTCTTT	CASTYSRRGDTEAFF	once	TRBD1	TRBJ1-1	TRBV6-5
TGTGCCAGCAGCCTGGCGGGGGGGTATCACACTGAAGCTTTCTTT	CASSLAGGYHTEAFF	.	.	TRBJ1-1	TRBV7-9
TGTGCCAGCAGCGCCGGGACTAGTCGGTACGAGCAGTACTTC	CASSAGTSRYEQYF	.	TRBD2	TRBJ2-7	TRBV6-5
TGTGCCAGCAGCCCCAAAGGGGCCGAGCAGTACTTC	CASSPKGAEQYF	.	.	TRBJ2-7	TRBV7-2
TGTGCCAGCAGCCCGGGGACAGCCCTCTATGGCTACACCTTC	CASSPGTALYGYTF	.	TRBD1	TRBJ1-2	TRBV9
TGTGCCAGCAGTTTATCATCTAAGCAGTACTTC	CASSLSSKQYF	.	.	TRBJ2-7	TRBV12-3/TRBV12-4
TGTGCCAGCAGCTTCGCTGGCGGGAGGAACACAGATACGCAGTATTTT	CASSFAGGRNTDTQYF	.	TRBD2	TRBJ2-3	TRBV7-2
TGTGCCAGCTCACCACACAGAGAGCTGACAGAAGCTTTCTTT	CASSPHRELTEAFF	.	.	TRBJ1-1	TRBV18
TGTGCCAGTAGTAGGTCGGGAGTAAACGAGCAGTACTTC	CASSRSGVNEQYF	few	.	TRBJ2-7	TRBV19